This T cell receptor (beta chain) originates from a study of T cells in narcolepsy. Assay used: immunoSEQ multiplex PCR; TCRdb lists only in-frame clones, some missing. This table has approximately 32,000 clones, roughly four fifths appearing once. Notes on the study in general: Blood of same and different patients, but not healthy controls, reportedly held recurring autoreactive clonotypes. Some memory CD4+ repertoires had no autoreactive clone sequences.

V gave up 5 bases and J gave up 0 bases; unmatched junction bases: 13. Germline assignment: CDR1 MDHEN and CDR2 SYDVKM. The CDR3 is made up of 18 amino acids. This clone was seen just once. The antigen is not known. The clonotype was recovered from a human donor with narcolepsy. The chain links TRBV28 to TRBJ2-1; 7 bases are shared with TRBD1. The sequencing sample was made of CD45RA- memory CD4+ T cells from PBMCs. CDR3 in DNA: TGTGCCAGCAGTCCAAGACAGGGTCTAAGCGGCTCCTACAATGAGCAGTTCTTC. Protein: CASSPRQGLSGSYNEQFF.